This T cell receptor beta chain was sequenced for a study of CD8+ T cells in alopecia areata. Study-level points and caveats: Clonality exceeded that of normal scalp in lesional scalp, most notably in alopecia totalis/universalis. Mice gave a clearer picture of TCR sharing than patients did, possibly for HLA-related reasons.

Regarding this clone: The antigen is undetermined.

The researchers isolated CD4+ and CD8+ T cells from PBMCs by sorting. Trimming left V 2 bases short and J 6 bases short, with 8 bases between. The CDR3 is 13 residues long. Germline values: CDR1 GTSNPN, CDR2 SVGIG (reference sequence). RNA was extracted and reverse transcribed into cDNA as the sequencing template. Sequenced by immunoSEQ multiplex PCR; TCRdb stores in-frame clones only, minus some. Counted here are around 190,000 clones, 45% to 70% occurring once; the ten biggest clones make up roughly 5.3%. The sample taken for sequencing was CD8+ T cells sorted from blood. The receptor was derived from a human donor in good health. The V and J genes are TRBV30 and TRBJ1-6; the D gene is possibly TRBD1 (6 bases). CDR3 DNA: TGTGCCTGGAGTACAGGGACTAATTCACCCCTCCACTTT. This translates into CAWSTGTNSPLHF.